This T cell receptor (beta chain) was retrieved from a study of control samples from healthy donors and cancer patients. Sequencing was performed with immunoSEQ multiplex PCR; in TCRdb, only in-frame clones are kept and a portion is missing. The sample gives tens of thousands of clones, 91% of which show up once; 22% is in the top ten. The V gene's germline CDR1 is SGHAT and CDR2 FQNNGV. The CDR3 has 15 residues. V gave up 1 base and J gave up 4 bases, with 13 bases separating them. This clone has a single count. The sequence was obtained from a woman aged 40-49 years with head and neck cancer. V gene TRBV11-2 combines with J gene TRBJ1-1; no clear D. Sequenced: PBMCs. As DNA, the CDR3 is TGTGCCAGCAGCTTAGCTGCGGGTCTGGGCACTGAAGCTTTCTTT. Translating it yields CASSLAAGLGTEAFF.